Listed here are 23 T cell receptor beta chains from one sample, sequenced in a study of metastatic and nonmetastatic thyroid tumors. Thyroid surgery was preceded by no treatment in any patient. TCRdb re-processed the PCR reads through MiXCR. The sample lists approximately 29,000 clones, approximately 17% occurring once. The source material was blood. Receptor source: a female donor with papillary thyroid cancer or a benign thyroid nodule (not recorded which). Some clones in this sample may be carry-over from other donors' samples.

This clone was counted many times. This rearrangement joins TRBV10-3 to TRBJ2-5; the D gene is possibly TRBD2 (6 bases). The CDR3 covers 13 residues. Deletions cut 7 bases from V and 4 bases from J, with 13 bases between. Looked up from germline, CDR1 is ENHRY and CDR2 is SYGVKD. The CDR3 bases are TGTGCCATCACCCCTCGAGCGGGAGAGACCCAGTACTTC. Translated: CAITPRAGETQYF.

This clone was picked up many times. V and J are TRBV6-1 and TRBJ2-1; 7 bases align to TRBD1. The CDR3 totals 13 residues. Trimming took 6 bases from V and 8 from J; bases not matched to a gene: 7. Germline V gene sequence: CDR1 MNHNS, CDR2 SASEGT. The CDR3 region has the DNA TGTGCCAGCAGAATCACAGGGGTCGATGAGCAGTTCTTC. Its translation is CASRITGVDEQFF.

The sample holds many counts of this clone. V usage is TRBV3-1 and J usage is TRBJ1-4; 7 bases align to TRBD1. Trimming at V came to 3 bases and at J to 4 bases, leaving 5 bases not matched to a gene. The CDR3 covers 15 residues. The germline gives CDR1 LGHDT, CDR2 YNNKEL (reference sequence). CDR3 coding DNA: TGTGCCAGCAGCCATTTCCGGGACAGTAATGAAAAACTGTTTTTT. Its protein product is CASSHFRDSNEKLFF.

The CDR3 loop reads CASRGANTEAFF. The CDR3 nucleotides are TGCGCCAGCAGGGGCGCTAACACTGAAGCTTTCTTT. The rearrangement uses TRBV5-1 and TRBJ1-1; D remains unclear. The length of the CDR3 is 12 residues. Germline CDR1 is SGHRS and CDR2 is YFSETQ. V lost 5 bases, J lost 2 bases, and 7 bases lay in between.

This clone was seen many times. The gene calls are TRBV9 and TRBJ2-3; no firm D call. Trimming took 0 bases from V and 6 from J, leaving 11 bases between them. The CDR3 sequence is 14 residues long. Germline CDR1 reads SGDLS; CDR2 reads YYNGEE. The CDR3 sequence is CASSVGVGIDTQYF. DNA for the CDR3: TGTGCCAGCAGCGTAGGGGTGGGAATCGATACGCAGTATTTT.

By share, this clone ranks as medium-sized. The chain has TRBV4-1 and TRBJ2-7; the match to TRBD1 covers 10 bases. The V gene's germline CDR1 is MGHRA and CDR2 YSYEKL. This CDR3 is built from 15 residues. V lost 3 bases and J lost 6; bases outside the gene matches: 8. The CDR3 sequence is CASSQDGTGAGEQYF. The CDR3 bases are TGCGCCAGCAGCCAGGACGGGACAGGGGCTGGCGAGCAGTACTTC.

This chain uses TRBV11-2 with TRBJ2-1, with 10 bases aligning to TRBD2. There are 19 residues in the CDR3. V lost 3 bases and J lost 1; bases outside the gene matches: 12. Germline CDR1 and CDR2: SGHAT and FQNNGV. The CDR3 here is CASSFFFSTSGWSYNEQFF. The CDR3 DNA sequence: TGTGCCAGCAGCTTTTTCTTTTCGACTAGCGGGTGGTCCTACAATGAGCAGTTCTTC.

This clone was detected ten times or more. The chain combines TRBV12-3 or TRBV12-4 with TRBJ2-3; D may be TRBD1 (5 bases). The V end lost 3 bases, the J end lost 6 bases, and 13 bases lay between the germline ends. The CDR3 is 14 amino acids. The CDR3 DNA reads as TGTGCCAGCAGTTTCCCGGCCAGGGCGGATACGCAGTATTTT. This translates into CASSFPARADTQYF.

This clone was seen repeatedly, ten times or more. Other DNA sequences in the same sample also yield this CDR3. The chain recombines TRBV20-1 with TRBJ2-1; D not resolved. CDR1 and CDR2 from the germline V gene are DFQATT and SNEGSKA (reference sequence). Trimming removed 3 bases at V and 0 bases at J, with 9 bases between. The CDR3 contains 14 residues. The CDR3 DNA sequence: TGCAGTGCTAGTCTACCGAGCTCCTACAATGAGCAGTTCTTC. Amino acids: CSASLPSSYNEQFF.

This clone is labeled medium-sized. The chain is built from TRBV6-1 and TRBJ2-1; the D gene is possibly TRBD2 (5 bases). The ends were cut back, 8 bases at V and 7 bases at J, with 9 bases in the middle. The CDR3 length is 11 residues. CDR1 is MNHNS, CDR2 SASEGT, per germline. The CDR3 DNA reads as TGTGCCAGCGGAGAGGGAAATGAGCAGTTCTTC. Protein: CASGEGNEQFF.

This clone has a count of ten or more. V and J are TRBV19 and TRBJ2-7, with D possibly called TRBD1 or TRBD2 (5 bases each). CDR3 length: 14 amino acids. V lost 5 bases to trimming and J lost 6 bases, with 17 bases between them. Germline-derived CDR1 and CDR2 are LNHDA and SQIVND (reference sequence). The CDR3 DNA sequence: TGTGCCAGTAGTCTTCGCAGGGACCGGGGCGAGCAGTACTTC. It encodes CASSLRRDRGEQYF.

This clone was recorded many times. The V and J genes are TRBV6-1 and TRBJ1-5, with no clear D. CDR3 length: 13 residues. CDR1 is MNHNS, CDR2 SASEGT, per germline. Trimming stripped 1 base from V and 6 bases from J, with 7 bases between. The CDR3 sequence is CASSEVTAQPQHF. The CDR3 region has the DNA TGTGCCAGCAGTGAAGTTACAGCTCAGCCCCAGCATTTT.

This clone was picked up many times. The chain joins TRBV20-1 to TRBJ2-1; TRBD2 matches at 15 bases. Trimming at V came to 3 bases and at J to 0 bases, leaving 3 bases not matched to a gene. CDR3 size: 17 residues. Germline CDR1 reads DFQATT; CDR2 reads SNEGSKA (reference sequence). CDR3 protein: CSARGTSGRHSYNEQFF. In nucleotides, the CDR3 is TGCAGTGCTAGGGGGACTAGCGGGAGGCACTCCTACAATGAGCAGTTCTTC.

This clone came up many times. CDR3 nucleotide sequence: TGTGCCAGCACCAAGGGAGTAGAGGAGACCCAGTACTTC. It specifies CASTKGVEETQYF. The V call is TRBV6-1, the J call TRBJ2-5; D may be TRBD2 (5 bases). The CDR3 contains 13 residues. Germline CDR1 MNHNS, CDR2 SASEGT. The V gene lost 7 bases and the J gene lost 5 bases, with 14 bases spanning the gap.

This clone was observed many times. The chain is built from TRBV20-1 and TRBJ2-7, with D perhaps TRBD1 (6 bases). V was clipped by 4 bases and J by 0 bases, with 22 bases between them. The CDR3 spans 17 residues. Germline V gene sequence: CDR1 DFQATT, CDR2 SNEGSKA (reference sequence). Written as DNA, the CDR3 is TGCAGTGCTACCCCCTTGCGGCTGGACAGCCCCTCCTACGAGCAGTACTTC. Protein sequence: CSATPLRLDSPSYEQYF.

This clone was seen many times. The rearrangement joins TRBV28 to TRBJ1-1; D ambiguous. The CDR3 contains 13 residues. V lost 5 bases to trimming and J lost 11 bases, with 18 bases between them. Looked up from germline, CDR1 is MDHEN and CDR2 is SYDVKM. The CDR3 region is CASSPPLKSGAFF. In DNA, the CDR3 is TGTGCCAGCAGTCCCCCTTTAAAGAGTGGGGCTTTCTTT. Drawing the rest from reference TRBV28 and TRBJ1-1, the complete variable domain is DVKVTQSSRYLVKRTGEKVFLECVQDMDHENMFWYRQDPGLGLRLIYFSYDVKMKEKGDIPEGYSVSREKKERFSLILESASTNQTSMYLCASSPPLKSGAFFGQGTRLTVV.

By share, this clone counts as medium-sized (0.01 to 0.1%). V is TRBV11-2 and J is TRBJ1-5; tentative D call: TRBD1 (5 bases). The CDR3 has 14 amino acids. V was trimmed by 3 bases and J by 0 bases, leaving 6 bases between them. Germline CDR1 reads SGHAT; CDR2 reads FQNNGV. This CDR3 reads CASSLTDSNQPQHF. Written as DNA, the CDR3 is TGTGCCAGCAGCTTGACAGATAGCAATCAGCCCCAGCATTTT.

This clone appeared many times. The genes are TRBV28 and TRBJ1-3, with 9 bases identical to TRBD1. With V trimmed by 3 bases and J by 3 bases, 12 bases remained unmatched. The germline CDR1 and CDR2 sequences are MDHEN and SYDVKM. The CDR3 runs to 18 residues. In DNA, the CDR3 is TGTGCCAGCAGTTTTTATTCCGGGACAGGGATTTTTGGAAACACCATATATTTT. It codes for CASSFYSGTGIFGNTIYF.

This clone was counted at least ten times. The rearrangement joins TRBV2 to TRBJ2-1, with 9 bases aligning to TRBD2. Germline V gene data show CDR1 as SNHLY and CDR2 as FYNNEI. The V gene end was trimmed by 8 bases and the J gene end by 13 bases; junction bases not matched to a gene: 3. The CDR3 totals 10 residues. CDR3 nucleotides: TGTGCCAGCGTTAGCGGGAGACAGTTCTTC. Residues: CASVSGRQFF. Using reference TRBV2 and TRBJ2-1 for the parts outside the CDR3, the full variable domain is EPEVTQTPSHQVTQMGQEVILRCVPISNHLYFYWYRQILGQKVEFLVSFYNNEISEKSEIFDDQFSVERPDGSNFTLKIRSTKLEDSAMYFCASVSGRQFFGPGTRLTVL.

The chain combines TRBV20-1 with TRBJ1-2, with unresolved D. The length of the CDR3 is 11 residues. Trimming shortened V by 5 bases and J by 4 bases, and 8 bases separated the two germline ends. CDR1 and CDR2 (germline): DFQATT, SNEGSKA (reference sequence). The DNA of the CDR3 is TGCAGTGCTTTACACACCTATGGCTACACCTTC. Its protein product is CSALHTYGYTF.

Ten or more counts support this clone. A much larger clone is a single base away; this may be a read error. This chain connects TRBV2 to TRBJ2-7, with D hard to call. Deletions cut 1 base from V and 6 bases from J, with 7 bases between. Germline-derived CDR1 and CDR2 are SNHLY and FYNNEI. CDR3 length: 12 residues. The CDR3 DNA follows: TGTGCCAGCAGTGAAGGAGGAATCGAGCAGTACTTC. Protein product: CASSEGGIEQYF. Full variable domain (remainder filled in from reference TRBV2 and TRBJ2-7): EPEVTQTPSHQVTQMGQEVILRCVPISNHLYFYWYRQILGQKVEFLVSFYNNEISEKSEIFDDQFSVERPDGSNFTLKIRSTKLEDSAMYFCASSEGGIEQYFGPGTRLTVT.

This clone was picked up many times. The V call is TRBV12-3 or TRBV12-4, the J call TRBJ2-1; TRBD2 agrees at 13 bases. Trimming at V came to 5 bases and at J to 7 bases, leaving 5 bases not matched to a gene. The CDR3 covers 15 residues. The CDR3: CASSAGLAGLNEQFF. The CDR3 DNA reads as TGTGCCAGCAGTGCGGGACTAGCGGGATTGAATGAGCAGTTCTTC.

The rearrangement uses TRBV6-1 and TRBJ1-4, with D perhaps matching TRBD1 (5 bases). Germline CDR1 and CDR2: MNHNS and SASEGT. CDR3 length equals 15 residues. V was pared by 6 bases and J by 7 bases, with 18 bases between. This CDR3 is CASRSLGGWSEKLFF. In DNA form, the CDR3 reads TGTGCCAGCAGAAGTCTCGGGGGATGGAGTGAAAAACTGTTTTTT.